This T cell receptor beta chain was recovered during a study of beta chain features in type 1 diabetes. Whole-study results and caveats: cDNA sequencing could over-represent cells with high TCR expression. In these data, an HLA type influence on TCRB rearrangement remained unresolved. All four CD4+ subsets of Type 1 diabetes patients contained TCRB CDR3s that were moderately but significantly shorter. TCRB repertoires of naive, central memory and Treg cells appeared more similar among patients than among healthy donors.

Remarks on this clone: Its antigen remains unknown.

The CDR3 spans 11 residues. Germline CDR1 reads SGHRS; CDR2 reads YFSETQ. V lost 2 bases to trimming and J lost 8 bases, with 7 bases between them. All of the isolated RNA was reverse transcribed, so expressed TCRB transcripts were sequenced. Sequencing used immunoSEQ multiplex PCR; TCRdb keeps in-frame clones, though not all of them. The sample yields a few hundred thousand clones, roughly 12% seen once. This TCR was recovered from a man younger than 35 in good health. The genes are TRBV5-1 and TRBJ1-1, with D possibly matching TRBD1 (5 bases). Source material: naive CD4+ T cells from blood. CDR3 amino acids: CASSLSGEAFF. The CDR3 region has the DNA TGCGCCAGCAGCTTATCAGGGGAAGCTTTCTTT.